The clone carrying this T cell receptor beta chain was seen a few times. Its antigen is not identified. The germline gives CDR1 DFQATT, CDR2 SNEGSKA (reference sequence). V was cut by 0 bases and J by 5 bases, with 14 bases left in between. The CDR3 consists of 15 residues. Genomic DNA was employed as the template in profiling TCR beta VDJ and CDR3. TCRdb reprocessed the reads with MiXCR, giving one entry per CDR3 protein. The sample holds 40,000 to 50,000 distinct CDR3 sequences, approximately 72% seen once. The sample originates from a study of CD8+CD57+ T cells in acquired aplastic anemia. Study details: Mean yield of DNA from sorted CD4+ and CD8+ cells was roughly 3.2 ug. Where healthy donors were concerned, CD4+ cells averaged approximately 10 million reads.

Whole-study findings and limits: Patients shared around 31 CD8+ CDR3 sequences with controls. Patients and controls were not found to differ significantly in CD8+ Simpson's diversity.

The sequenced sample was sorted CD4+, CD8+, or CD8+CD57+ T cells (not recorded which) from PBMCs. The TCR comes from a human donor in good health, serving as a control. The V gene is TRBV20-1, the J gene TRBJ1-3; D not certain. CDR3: CSARDQEFRRNTIYF. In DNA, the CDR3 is TGCAGTGCTAGAGATCAGGAGTTTCGGCGAAACACCATATATTTT.